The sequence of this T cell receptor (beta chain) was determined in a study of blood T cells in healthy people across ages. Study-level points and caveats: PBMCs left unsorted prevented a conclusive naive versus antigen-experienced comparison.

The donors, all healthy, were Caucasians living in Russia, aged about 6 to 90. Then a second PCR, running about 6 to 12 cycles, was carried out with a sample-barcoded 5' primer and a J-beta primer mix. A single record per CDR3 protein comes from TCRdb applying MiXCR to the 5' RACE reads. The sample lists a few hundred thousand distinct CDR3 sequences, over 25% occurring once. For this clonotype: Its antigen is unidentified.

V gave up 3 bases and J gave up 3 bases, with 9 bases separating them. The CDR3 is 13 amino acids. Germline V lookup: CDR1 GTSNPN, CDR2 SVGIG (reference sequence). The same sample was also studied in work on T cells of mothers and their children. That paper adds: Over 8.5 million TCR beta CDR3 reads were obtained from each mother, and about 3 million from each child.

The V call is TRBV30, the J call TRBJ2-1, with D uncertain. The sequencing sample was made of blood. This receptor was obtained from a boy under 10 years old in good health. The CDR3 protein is CAWSFPFYNEQFF. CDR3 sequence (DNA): TGTGCCTGGAGCTTCCCTTTCTACAATGAGCAGTTCTTC.